The source of this T cell receptor beta chain is a study of blood T cell repertoires in COVID-19. Per the authors' pipeline: Counts of nucleated cells, estimated from reference gene primer amplification, were obtained. Clones were read by immunoSEQ multiplex PCR, and TCRdb kept only the in-frame ones, dropping some. D and trimming were read from the DNA, whereas the V and J calls and clone size are those reported in that table. The sample carries some 350,000 clones, roughly 84% recorded once. Deletions cut 6 bases from V and 6 bases from J, with 17 bases between. The CDR3 has 15 amino acids. Per the germline V gene, CDR1 is LGHDT and CDR2 is YNNKEL (reference sequence). Recruits, aged roughly 18 to 95 years, lived in 20 to 30 US areas. All recovered Cohort 3 donors got two negative PCRs, got clearance, or saw symptom resolution.

Sequenced sample: PBMCs or T cells enriched from blood (not recorded which). The clonotype was recovered from a woman aged 30 to 39 who had recovered from COVID-19. This chain uses TRBV3-1 (or the pseudogene TRBV3-2) with TRBJ2-2; TRBD2 might be the D (5 bases). The CDR3 here is CASSQLRGDPGELFF. DNA of the CDR3: TGTGCCAGCAGTCAACTCCGGGGTGACCCCGGGGAGCTGTTTTTT.